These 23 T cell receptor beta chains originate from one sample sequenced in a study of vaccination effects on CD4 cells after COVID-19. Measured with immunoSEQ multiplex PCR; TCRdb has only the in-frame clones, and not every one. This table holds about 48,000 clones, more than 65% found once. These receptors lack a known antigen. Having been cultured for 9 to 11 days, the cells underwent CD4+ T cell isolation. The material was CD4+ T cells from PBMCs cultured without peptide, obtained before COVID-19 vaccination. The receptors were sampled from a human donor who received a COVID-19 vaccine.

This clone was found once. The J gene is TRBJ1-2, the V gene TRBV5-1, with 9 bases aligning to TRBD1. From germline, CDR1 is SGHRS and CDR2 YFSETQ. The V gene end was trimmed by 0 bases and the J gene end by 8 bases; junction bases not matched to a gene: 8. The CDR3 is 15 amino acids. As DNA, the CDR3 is TGCGCCAGCAGCTTGGTAACGGGACAGGGAGTCGGCTACACCTTC. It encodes CASSLVTGQGVGYTF.

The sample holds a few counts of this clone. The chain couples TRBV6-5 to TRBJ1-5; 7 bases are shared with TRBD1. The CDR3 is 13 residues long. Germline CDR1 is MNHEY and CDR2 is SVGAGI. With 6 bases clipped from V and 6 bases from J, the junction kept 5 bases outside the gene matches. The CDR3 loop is CASRGTGAQPQHF. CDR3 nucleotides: TGTGCCAGCAGGGGCACAGGGGCTCAGCCCCAGCATTTT.

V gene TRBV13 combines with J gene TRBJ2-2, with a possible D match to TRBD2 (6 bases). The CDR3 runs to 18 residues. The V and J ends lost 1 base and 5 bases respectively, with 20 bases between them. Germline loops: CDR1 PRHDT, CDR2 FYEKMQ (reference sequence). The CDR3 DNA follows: TGTGCCAGCAGCTTAGAGCTGAATTTCGGGGGTGGAACCGGGGAGCTGTTTTTT. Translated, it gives CASSLELNFGGGTGELFF.

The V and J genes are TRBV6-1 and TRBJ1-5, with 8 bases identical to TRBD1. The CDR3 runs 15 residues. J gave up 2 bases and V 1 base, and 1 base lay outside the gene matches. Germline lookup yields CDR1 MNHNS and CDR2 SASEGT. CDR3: CASSEGGQGNQPQHF. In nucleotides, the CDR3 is TGTGCCAGCAGTGAAGGGGGACAGGGCAATCAGCCCCAGCATTTT.

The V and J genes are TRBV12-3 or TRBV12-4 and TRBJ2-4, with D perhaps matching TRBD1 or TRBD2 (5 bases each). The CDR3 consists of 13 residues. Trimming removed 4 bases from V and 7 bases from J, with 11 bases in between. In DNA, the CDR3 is TGTGCCAGCAGTTCGGGACGAGCGAACATTCAGTACTTC. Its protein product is CASSSGRANIQYF.

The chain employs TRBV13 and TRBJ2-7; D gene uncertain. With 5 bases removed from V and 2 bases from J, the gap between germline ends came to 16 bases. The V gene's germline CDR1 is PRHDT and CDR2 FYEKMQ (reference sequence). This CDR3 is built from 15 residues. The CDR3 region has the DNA TGTGCCAGCAGCCTAGAGGCCGTATCTCCCTACGAGCAGTACTTC. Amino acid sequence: CASSLEAVSPYEQYF.

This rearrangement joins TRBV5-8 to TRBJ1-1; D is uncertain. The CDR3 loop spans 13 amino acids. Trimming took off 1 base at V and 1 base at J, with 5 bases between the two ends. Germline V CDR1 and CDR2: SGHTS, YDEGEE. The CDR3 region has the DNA TGTGCCAGCAGCTTGATGCCGAACACTGAAGCTTTCTTT. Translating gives CASSLMPNTEAFF.

In DNA, the CDR3 is TGTGCCATCAGGCCCGGGACTAGCGGGTCAGATACGCAGTATTTT. This sequence encodes CAIRPGTSGSDTQYF. This chain connects TRBV10-3 to TRBJ2-3; 12 nucleotides match TRBD2. V gave up 6 bases and J gave up 4 bases; unmatched junction bases: 5. Germline CDR1 is ENHRY and CDR2 is SYGVKD. The CDR3 runs to 15 residues.

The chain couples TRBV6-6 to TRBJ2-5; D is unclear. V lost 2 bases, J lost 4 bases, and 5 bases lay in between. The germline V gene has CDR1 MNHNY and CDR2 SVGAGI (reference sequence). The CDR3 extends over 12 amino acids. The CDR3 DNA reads TGTGCCAGCAGTTACCCAGGAGAGACCCAGTACTTC. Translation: CASSYPGETQYF.

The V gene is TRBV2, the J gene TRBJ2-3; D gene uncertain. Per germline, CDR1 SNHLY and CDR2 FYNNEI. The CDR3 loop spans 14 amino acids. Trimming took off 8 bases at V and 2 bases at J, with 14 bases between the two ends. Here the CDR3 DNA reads TGTGCCAGCGGCGGCCAGAGCATCACAGATACGCAGTATTTT. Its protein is CASGGQSITDTQYF.

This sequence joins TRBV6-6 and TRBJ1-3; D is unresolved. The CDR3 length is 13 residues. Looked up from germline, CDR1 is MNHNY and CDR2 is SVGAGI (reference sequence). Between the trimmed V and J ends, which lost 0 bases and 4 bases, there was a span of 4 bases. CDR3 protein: CASSYSAGNTIYF. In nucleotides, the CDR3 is TGTGCCAGCAGTTACTCCGCAGGAAACACCATATATTTT.

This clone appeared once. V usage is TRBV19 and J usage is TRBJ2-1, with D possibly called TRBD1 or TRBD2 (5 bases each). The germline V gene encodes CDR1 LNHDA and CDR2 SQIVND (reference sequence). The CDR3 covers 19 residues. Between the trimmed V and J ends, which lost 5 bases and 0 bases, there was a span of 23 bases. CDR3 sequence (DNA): TGTGCCAGTAGTCCCAACCCCCGACAGAGGAGGAGCTCCTACAATGAGCAGTTCTTC. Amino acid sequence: CASSPNPRQRRSSYNEQFF.

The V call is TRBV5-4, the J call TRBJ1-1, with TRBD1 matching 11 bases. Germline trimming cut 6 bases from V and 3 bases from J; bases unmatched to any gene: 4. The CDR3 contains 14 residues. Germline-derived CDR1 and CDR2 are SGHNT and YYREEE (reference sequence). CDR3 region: CASNGQGADTEAFF. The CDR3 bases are TGTGCCAGCAACGGACAGGGGGCGGACACTGAAGCTTTCTTT.

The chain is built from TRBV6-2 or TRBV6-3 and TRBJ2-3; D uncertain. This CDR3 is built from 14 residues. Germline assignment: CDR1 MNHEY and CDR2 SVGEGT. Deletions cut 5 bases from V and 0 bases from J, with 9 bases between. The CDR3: CASSLRQSTDTQYF. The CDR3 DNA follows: TGTGCCAGCAGTCTCCGACAAAGCACAGATACGCAGTATTTT.

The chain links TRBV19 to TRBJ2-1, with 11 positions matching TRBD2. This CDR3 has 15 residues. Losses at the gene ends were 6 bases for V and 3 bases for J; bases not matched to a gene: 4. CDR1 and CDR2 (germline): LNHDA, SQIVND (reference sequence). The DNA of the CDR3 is TGTGCCAGTAGGGGACTAGCGGAATACTACAATGAGCAGTTCTTC. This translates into CASRGLAEYYNEQFF.

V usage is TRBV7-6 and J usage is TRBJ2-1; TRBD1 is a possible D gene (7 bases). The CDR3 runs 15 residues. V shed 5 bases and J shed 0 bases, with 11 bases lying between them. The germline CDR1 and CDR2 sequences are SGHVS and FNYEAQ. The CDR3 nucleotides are TGTGCCAGCAGCCCAGGGGGGAGCTCCTACAATGAGCAGTTCTTC. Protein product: CASSPGGSSYNEQFF.

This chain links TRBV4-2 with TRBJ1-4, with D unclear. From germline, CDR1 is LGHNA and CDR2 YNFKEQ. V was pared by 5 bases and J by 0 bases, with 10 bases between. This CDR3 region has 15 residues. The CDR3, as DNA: TGTGCCAGCAGCAACAGAGTTACAACTAATGAAAAACTGTTTTTT. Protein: CASSNRVTTNEKLFF.

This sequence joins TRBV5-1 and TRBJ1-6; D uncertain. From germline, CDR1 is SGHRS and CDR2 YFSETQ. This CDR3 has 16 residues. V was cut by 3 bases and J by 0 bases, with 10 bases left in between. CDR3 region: CASSSGISSYNSPLHF. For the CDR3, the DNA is TGCGCCAGCAGCTCCGGCATCAGCTCCTATAATTCACCCCTCCACTTT.

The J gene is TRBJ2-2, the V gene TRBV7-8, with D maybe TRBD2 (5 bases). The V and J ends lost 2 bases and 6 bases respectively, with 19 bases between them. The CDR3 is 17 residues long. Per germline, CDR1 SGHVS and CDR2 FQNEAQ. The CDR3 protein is CASSLLTGPDGAGELFF. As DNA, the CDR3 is TGTGCCAGCAGCTTATTAACGGGTCCGGACGGGGCCGGGGAGCTGTTTTTT.

CDR3 coding DNA: TGTGCCAGCTCACCCCCCTCGGACACTAATCAGCCCCAGCATTTT. It translates to CASSPPSDTNQPQHF. The gene calls are TRBV18 and TRBJ1-5, with a weak D call TRBD1 (5 bases). CDR3 size: 15 residues. CDR1 KGHSH and CDR2 LQKENI come from the germline V gene. V shed 3 bases and J shed 4 bases, with 13 bases lying between them.

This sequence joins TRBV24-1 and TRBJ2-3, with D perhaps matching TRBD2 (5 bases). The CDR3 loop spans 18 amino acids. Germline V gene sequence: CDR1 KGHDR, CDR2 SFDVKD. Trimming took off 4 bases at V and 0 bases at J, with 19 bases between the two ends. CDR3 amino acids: CATSDPTPYGGSTDTQYF. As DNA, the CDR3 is TGTGCCACCAGTGACCCAACCCCCTACGGCGGGAGCACAGATACGCAGTATTTT.

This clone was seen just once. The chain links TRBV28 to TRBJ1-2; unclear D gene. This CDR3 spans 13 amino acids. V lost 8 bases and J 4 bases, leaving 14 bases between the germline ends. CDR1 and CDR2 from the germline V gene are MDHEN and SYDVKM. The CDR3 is CASRGAAGYGYTF. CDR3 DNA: TGTGCCAGCCGGGGTGCTGCTGGCTATGGCTACACCTTC.

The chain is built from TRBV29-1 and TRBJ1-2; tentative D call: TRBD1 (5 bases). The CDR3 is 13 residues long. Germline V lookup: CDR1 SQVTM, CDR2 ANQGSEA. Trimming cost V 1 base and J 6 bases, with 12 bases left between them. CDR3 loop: CSVEVPGTNGYTF. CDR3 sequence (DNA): TGCAGCGTTGAAGTTCCGGGGACCAATGGCTACACCTTC. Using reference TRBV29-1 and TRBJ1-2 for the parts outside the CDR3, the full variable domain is SAVISQKPSRDICQRGTSLTIQCQVDSQVTMMFWYRQQPGQSLTLIATANQGSEATYESGFVIDKFPISRPNLTFSTLTVSNMSPEDSSIYLCSVEVPGTNGYTFGSGTRLTVV.